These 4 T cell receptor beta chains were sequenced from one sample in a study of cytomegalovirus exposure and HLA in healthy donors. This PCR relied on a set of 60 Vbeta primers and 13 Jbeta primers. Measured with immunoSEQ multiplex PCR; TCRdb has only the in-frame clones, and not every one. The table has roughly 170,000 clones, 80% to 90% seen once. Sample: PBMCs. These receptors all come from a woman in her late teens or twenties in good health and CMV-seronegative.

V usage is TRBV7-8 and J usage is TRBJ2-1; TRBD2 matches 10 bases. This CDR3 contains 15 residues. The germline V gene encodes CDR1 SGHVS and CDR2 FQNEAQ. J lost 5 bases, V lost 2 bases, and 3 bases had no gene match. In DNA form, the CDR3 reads TGTGCCAGCAGCTTATTTCTAGCGGGGGACAATGAGCAGTTCTTC. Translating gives CASSLFLAGDNEQFF.

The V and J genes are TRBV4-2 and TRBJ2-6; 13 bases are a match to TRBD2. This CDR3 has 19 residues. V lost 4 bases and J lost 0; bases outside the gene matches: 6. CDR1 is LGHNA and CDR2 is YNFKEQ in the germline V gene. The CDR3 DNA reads TGTGCCAGCAGCCCCCGACTAGCGGGAGGAACCTCTGGGGCCAACGTCCTGACTTTC. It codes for CASSPRLAGGTSGANVLTF.

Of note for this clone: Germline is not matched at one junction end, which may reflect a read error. In DNA form, the CDR3 reads TGTTCCAGCAGCTTATTTCCCGTCGGAAACACCATATATTTT. It is translated as CSSSLFPVGNTIYF. V usage is TRBV7-9 and J usage is TRBJ1-3, with D uncertain. The CDR3 sequence is 14 residues long. Per germline, CDR1 SEHNR and CDR2 FQNEAQ (reference sequence).

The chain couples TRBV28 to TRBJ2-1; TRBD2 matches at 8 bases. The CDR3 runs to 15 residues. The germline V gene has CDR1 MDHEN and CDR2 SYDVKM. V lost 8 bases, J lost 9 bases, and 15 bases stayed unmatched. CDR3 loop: CASATGGGAFPEQFF. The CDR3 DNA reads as TGTGCCAGCGCCACGGGGGGGGGAGCTTTCCCTGAGCAGTTCTTC.